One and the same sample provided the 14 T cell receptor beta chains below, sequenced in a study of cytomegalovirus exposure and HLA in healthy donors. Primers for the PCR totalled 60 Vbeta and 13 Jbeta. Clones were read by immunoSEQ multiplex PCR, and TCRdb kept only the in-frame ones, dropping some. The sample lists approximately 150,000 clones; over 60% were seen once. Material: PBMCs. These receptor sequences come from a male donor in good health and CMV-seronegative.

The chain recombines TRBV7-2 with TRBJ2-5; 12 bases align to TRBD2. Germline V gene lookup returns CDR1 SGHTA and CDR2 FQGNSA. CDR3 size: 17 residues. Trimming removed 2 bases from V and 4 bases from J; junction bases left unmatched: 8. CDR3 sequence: CASSLRAASGRVETQYF. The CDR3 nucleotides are TGTGCCAGCAGCTTAAGGGCGGCTAGCGGGAGGGTAGAGACCCAGTACTTC. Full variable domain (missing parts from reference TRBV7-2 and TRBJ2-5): GAGVSQSPSNKVTEKGKDVELRCDPISGHTALYWYRQSLGQGLEFLIYFQGNSAPDKSGLPSDRFSAERTGGSVSTLTIQRTQQEDSAVYLCASSLRAASGRVETQYFGPGTRLLVL.

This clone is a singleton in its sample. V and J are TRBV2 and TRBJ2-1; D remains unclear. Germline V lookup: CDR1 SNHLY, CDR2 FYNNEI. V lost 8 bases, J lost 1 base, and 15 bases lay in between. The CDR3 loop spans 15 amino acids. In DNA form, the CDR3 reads TGTGCCAGCGATGGAAGTCCGCGGTCCTACAATGAGCAGTTCTTC. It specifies CASDGSPRSYNEQFF. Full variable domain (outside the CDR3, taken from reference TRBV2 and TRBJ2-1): EPEVTQTPSHQVTQMGQEVILRCVPISNHLYFYWYRQILGQKVEFLVSFYNNEISEKSEIFDDQFSVERPDGSNFTLKIRSTKLEDSAMYFCASDGSPRSYNEQFFGPGTRLTVL.

The CDR3 coding sequence is TGTGCCAGTAGTCCGGGACTAGCGGGGCGCACAGATACGCAGTATTTT. It specifies CASSPGLAGRTDTQYF. The rearrangement links TRBV19 to TRBJ2-3, with 13 bases identical to TRBD2. Trimming took 5 bases from V and 1 from J; bases not matched to a gene: 3. CDR1 and CDR2 (germline): LNHDA, SQIVND (reference sequence). The CDR3 is 16 residues long.

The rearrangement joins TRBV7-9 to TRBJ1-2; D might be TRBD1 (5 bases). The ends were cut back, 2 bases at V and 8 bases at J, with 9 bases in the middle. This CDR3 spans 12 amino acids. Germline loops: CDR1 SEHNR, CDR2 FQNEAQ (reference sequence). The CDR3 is CASSLNGAGYTF. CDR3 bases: TGTGCCAGCAGCTTAAATGGGGCGGGCTACACCTTC.

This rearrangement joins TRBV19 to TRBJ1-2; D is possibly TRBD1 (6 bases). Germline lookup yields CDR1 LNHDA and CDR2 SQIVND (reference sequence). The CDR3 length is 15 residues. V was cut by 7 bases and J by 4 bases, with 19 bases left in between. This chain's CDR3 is CASKGIRGIPYGYTF. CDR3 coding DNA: TGTGCCAGTAAAGGTATCAGGGGAATTCCCTATGGCTACACCTTC.

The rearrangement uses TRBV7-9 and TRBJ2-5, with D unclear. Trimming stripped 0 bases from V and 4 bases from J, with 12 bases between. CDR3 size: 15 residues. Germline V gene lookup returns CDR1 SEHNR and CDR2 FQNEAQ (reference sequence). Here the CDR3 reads CASSLAAGWLETQYF. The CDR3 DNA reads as TGTGCCAGCAGCTTAGCTGCTGGCTGGTTAGAGACCCAGTACTTC.

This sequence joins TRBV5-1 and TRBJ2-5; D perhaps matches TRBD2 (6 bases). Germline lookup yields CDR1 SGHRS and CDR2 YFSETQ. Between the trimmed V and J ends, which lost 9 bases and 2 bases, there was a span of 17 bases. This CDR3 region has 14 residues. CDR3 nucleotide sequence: TGCGCCACAGCAAATGGGGGGTTGCAAGAGACCCAGTACTTC. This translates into CATANGGLQETQYF.

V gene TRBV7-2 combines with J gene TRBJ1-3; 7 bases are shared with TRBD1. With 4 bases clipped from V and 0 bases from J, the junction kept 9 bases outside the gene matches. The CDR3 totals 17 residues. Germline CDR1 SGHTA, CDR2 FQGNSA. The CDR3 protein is CASSSQRQGGSGNTIYF. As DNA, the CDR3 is TGTGCCAGCAGCTCTCAGAGACAGGGCGGCTCTGGAAACACCATATATTTT.

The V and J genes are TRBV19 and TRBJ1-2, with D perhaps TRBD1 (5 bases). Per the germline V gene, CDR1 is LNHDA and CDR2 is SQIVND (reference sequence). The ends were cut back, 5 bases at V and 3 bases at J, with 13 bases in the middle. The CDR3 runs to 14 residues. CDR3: CASSSGNGYYGYTF. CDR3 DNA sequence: TGTGCCAGTAGTTCAGGGAACGGTTACTATGGCTACACCTTC.

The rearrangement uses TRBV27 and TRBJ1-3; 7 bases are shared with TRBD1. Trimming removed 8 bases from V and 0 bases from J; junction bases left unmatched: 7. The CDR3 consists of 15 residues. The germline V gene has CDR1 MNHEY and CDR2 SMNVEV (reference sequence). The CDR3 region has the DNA TGTGCCAGCGCCCAGGGGGGTTACTCTGGAAACACCATATATTTT. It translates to CASAQGGYSGNTIYF.

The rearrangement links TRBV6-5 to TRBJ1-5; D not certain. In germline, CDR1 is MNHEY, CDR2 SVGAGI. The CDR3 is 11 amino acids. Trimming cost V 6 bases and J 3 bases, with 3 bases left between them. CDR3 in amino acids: CASSLNQPQHF. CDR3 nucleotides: TGTGCCAGCAGCCTCAATCAGCCCCAGCATTTT.

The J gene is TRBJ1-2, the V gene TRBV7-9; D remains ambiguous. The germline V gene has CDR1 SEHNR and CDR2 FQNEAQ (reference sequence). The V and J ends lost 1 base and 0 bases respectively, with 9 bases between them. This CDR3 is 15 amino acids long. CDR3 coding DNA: TGTGCCAGCAGCTTAGTTTCCGGGACTAACTATGGCTACACCTTC. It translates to CASSLVSGTNYGYTF.

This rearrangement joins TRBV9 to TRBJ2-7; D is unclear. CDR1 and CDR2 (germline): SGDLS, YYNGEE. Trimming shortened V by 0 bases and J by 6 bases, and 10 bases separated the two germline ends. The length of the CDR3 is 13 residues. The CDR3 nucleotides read TGTGCCAGCAGCGTAGATCAGGCGCGCGAGCAGTACTTC. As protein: CASSVDQAREQYF.

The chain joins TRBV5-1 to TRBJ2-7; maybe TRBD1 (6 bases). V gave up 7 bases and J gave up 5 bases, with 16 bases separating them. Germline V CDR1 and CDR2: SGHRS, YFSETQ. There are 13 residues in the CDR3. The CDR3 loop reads CASADSAAHEQYF. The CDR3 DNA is TGCGCCAGCGCGGACAGTGCGGCCCACGAGCAGTACTTC.